Listed below are T cell receptor beta chains from one sample, sequenced in a study of beta chain features in type 1 diabetes. Sequenced by immunoSEQ multiplex PCR; TCRdb stores in-frame clones only, minus some. The table includes 500,000 to 650,000 clones, roughly an eighth detected once. Material for sequencing was naive CD4+ T cells from blood. These receptors all stem from a man aged 25-45 years with type 1 diabetes. CDR3s include the opening cysteine and the closing phenylalanine or tryptophan. The D gene is left open where the match is weak. Rows may omit the clone size; those that give it use once, few, many or a size class.

CDR3 protein: CASPTGAYYGYTF
CDR3 DNA: TGTGCCAGCCCAACAGGGGCCTACTATGGCTACACCTTC
V gene: TRBV4-2
D gene: TRBD1
clone size: few
CDR3 length: 13
J gene: TRBJ1-2

CDR3 protein: CASSSHGASLSTNEKLFF
CDR3 DNA: TGTGCCAGCAGTTCCCACGGGGCGTCCCTATCAACTAATGAAAAACTGTTTTTT
V gene: TRBV27
D gene: -
clone size: few
CDR3 length: 18
J gene: TRBJ1-4

CDR3 protein: CASSSNPGQSYEQYF
CDR3 DNA: TGTGCCAGCAGCTCCAATCCGGGACAGAGCTACGAGCAGTACTTC
V gene: TRBV5-4
D gene: TRBD1
clone size: -
CDR3 length: 15
J gene: TRBJ2-7

CDR3 protein: CASSLRTPNTEAFF
CDR3 DNA: TGTGCCAGCAGCTTAAGAACCCCGAACACTGAAGCTTTCTTT
V gene: TRBV7-9
D gene: -
clone size: -
CDR3 length: 14
J gene: TRBJ1-1

CDR3 protein: CSVRPGSGANVLTF
CDR3 DNA: TGCAGCGTCCGTCCAGGCTCTGGGGCCAACGTCCTGACTTTC
V gene: TRBV29-1
D gene: -
clone size: few
CDR3 length: 14
J gene: TRBJ2-6

CDR3 protein: CASLRGGEETQYF
CDR3 DNA: TGTGCCAGCCTGAGAGGGGGGGAAGAGACCCAGTACTTC
V gene: TRBV28
D gene: -
clone size: few
CDR3 length: 13
J gene: TRBJ2-5

CDR3 protein: CASRLGELAGGYTF
CDR3 DNA: TGTGCCAGTAGATTAGGGGAGCTGGCAGGAGGCTACACCTTC
V gene: TRBV19
D gene: -
clone size: -
CDR3 length: 14
J gene: TRBJ1-2

CDR3 protein: CASSEATSGGYEQYF
CDR3 DNA: TGTGCCAGCAGTGAAGCGACTAGCGGGGGGTACGAGCAGTACTTC
V gene: TRBV2
D gene: TRBD2
clone size: -
CDR3 length: 15
J gene: TRBJ2-7

CDR3 protein: CASSQGPTNYGYTF
CDR3 DNA: TGCGCCAGCAGCCAAGGACCAACTAACTATGGCTACACCTTC
V gene: TRBV4-3
D gene: -
clone size: -
CDR3 length: 14
J gene: TRBJ1-2

CDR3 protein: CASSPRLGRDGYTF
CDR3 DNA: TGTGCCAGCAGCCCCAGGTTGGGTAGGGATGGCTACACCTTC
V gene: TRBV7-9
D gene: -
clone size: few
CDR3 length: 14
J gene: TRBJ1-2

CDR3 protein: CASSLTSGEETQYF
CDR3 DNA: TGTGCCAGCAGCTTGACTAGCGGGGAAGAGACCCAGTACTTC
V gene: TRBV5-6
D gene: TRBD2
clone size: -
CDR3 length: 14
J gene: TRBJ2-5

CDR3 protein: CASSFRPRGSDIGETQYF
CDR3 DNA: TGTGCCAGCAGCTTCCGCCCACGGGGGTCCGATATTGGGGAGACCCAGTACTTC
V gene: TRBV7-9
D gene: -
clone size: few
CDR3 length: 18
J gene: TRBJ2-5

CDR3 protein: CASSPTSPTGELFF
CDR3 DNA: TGTGCCAGCAGCCCGACTAGCCCCACCGGGGAGCTGTTTTTT
V gene: TRBV7-9
D gene: TRBD2
clone size: -
CDR3 length: 14
J gene: TRBJ2-2

CDR3 protein: CATSRDWAASSYEQYF
CDR3 DNA: TGTGCCACCAGCAGAGATTGGGCCGCCAGCTCCTACGAGCAGTACTTC
V gene: TRBV15
D gene: -
clone size: few
CDR3 length: 16
J gene: TRBJ2-7

CDR3 protein: CASSAGTNNNEQFF
CDR3 DNA: TGCGCCAGCAGCGCCGGGACTAATAACAATGAGCAGTTCTTC
V gene: TRBV5-1
D gene: TRBD2
clone size: few
CDR3 length: 14
J gene: TRBJ2-1

CDR3 protein: CASSPRAGGDGNIQYF
CDR3 DNA: TGTGCCAGCTCACCACGGGCAGGGGGCGACGGAAACATTCAGTACTTC
V gene: TRBV18
D gene: TRBD1
clone size: -
CDR3 length: 16
J gene: TRBJ2-4

CDR3 protein: CASSLAGGGRGTGELFF
CDR3 DNA: TGCGCCAGCAGCTTGGCCGGAGGAGGTCGGGGCACCGGGGAGCTGTTTTTT
V gene: TRBV5-1
D gene: -
clone size: -
CDR3 length: 17
J gene: TRBJ2-2

CDR3 protein: CASRPGQDTGELFF
CDR3 DNA: TGTGCCAGCAGACCGGGACAAGACACCGGGGAGCTGTTTTTT
V gene: TRBV6-6
D gene: -
clone size: -
CDR3 length: 14
J gene: TRBJ2-2

CDR3 protein: CASSIGRPGASYEQYF
CDR3 DNA: TGTGCCAGTAGTATCGGTAGGCCAGGGGCGTCCTACGAGCAGTACTTC
V gene: TRBV19
D gene: -
clone size: few
CDR3 length: 16
J gene: TRBJ2-7

CDR3 protein: CAISESNRGTDTQYF
CDR3 DNA: TGTGCCATCAGTGAGTCTAACAGGGGCACCGATACGCAGTATTTT
V gene: TRBV10-3
D gene: TRBD1
clone size: few
CDR3 length: 15
J gene: TRBJ2-3

CDR3 protein: CASSLMGAGTQETQYF
CDR3 DNA: TGTGCCAGCAGCTTAATGGGGGCCGGGACCCAAGAGACCCAGTACTTC
V gene: TRBV7-3
D gene: -
clone size: -
CDR3 length: 16
J gene: TRBJ2-5

CDR3 protein: CASRQNSVPGANVLTF
CDR3 DNA: TGTGCCAGCAGACAGAACAGCGTTCCTGGGGCCAACGTCCTGACTTTC
V gene: TRBV7-8
D gene: -
clone size: few
CDR3 length: 16
J gene: TRBJ2-6

CDR3 protein: CAWSALQVFGHTDTQYF
CDR3 DNA: TGTGCCTGGAGTGCCCTCCAAGTGTTTGGACACACAGATACGCAGTATTTT
V gene: TRBV30
D gene: -
clone size: -
CDR3 length: 17
J gene: TRBJ2-3

CDR3 protein: CASRTGTGGGYTF
CDR3 DNA: TGCGCCAGCAGAACCGGGACAGGGGGTGGCTACACCTTC
V gene: TRBV23-1
D gene: TRBD1
clone size: few
CDR3 length: 13
J gene: TRBJ1-2

CDR3 protein: CASSGAGTGKSGELFF
CDR3 DNA: TGTGCCAGCAGCGGGGCCGGGACAGGGAAGTCCGGGGAGCTGTTTTTT
V gene: TRBV2
D gene: TRBD1
clone size: -
CDR3 length: 16
J gene: TRBJ2-2

CDR3 protein: CASSLLQGEGYTF
CDR3 DNA: TGTGCCAGCAGCTTACTGCAGGGGGAAGGCTACACCTTC
V gene: TRBV7-8
D gene: TRBD1
clone size: -
CDR3 length: 13
J gene: TRBJ1-2

CDR3 protein: CASSYPGLAGQETQYF
CDR3 DNA: TGTGCCAGCAGTTACCCCGGACTAGCGGGCCAAGAGACCCAGTACTTC
V gene: TRBV6-5
D gene: TRBD2
clone size: once
CDR3 length: 16
J gene: TRBJ2-5

CDR3 protein: CASSPARRDTQYF
CDR3 DNA: TGCGCCAGCAGCCCAGCACGAAGGGATACGCAGTATTTT
V gene: TRBV5-1
D gene: -
clone size: -
CDR3 length: 13
J gene: TRBJ2-3

CDR3 protein: CASRQGYTGELFF
CDR3 DNA: TGTGCCAGCAGACAGGGATACACCGGGGAGCTGTTTTTT
V gene: TRBV2
D gene: -
clone size: -
CDR3 length: 13
J gene: TRBJ2-2

CDR3 protein: CASSSWDRLYNEQFF
CDR3 DNA: TGTGCCAGCAGTTCATGGGACAGGTTATACAATGAGCAGTTCTTC
V gene: TRBV27
D gene: TRBD1
clone size: few
CDR3 length: 15
J gene: TRBJ2-1

CDR3 protein: CASSQDRGREETQYF
CDR3 DNA: TGCGCCAGCAGCCAAGATCGCGGCAGGGAGGAGACCCAGTACTTC
V gene: TRBV4-3
D gene: -
clone size: few
CDR3 length: 15
J gene: TRBJ2-5

CDR3 protein: CASSPTGGPYEQYF
CDR3 DNA: TGTGCCAGCAGCCCGACGGGGGGCCCATACGAGCAGTACTTC
V gene: TRBV7-2
D gene: -
clone size: few
CDR3 length: 14
J gene: TRBJ2-7

CDR3 protein: CASSYRPRSTNEKLFF
CDR3 DNA: TGTGCCAGCAGTTACAGGCCCCGGTCAACTAATGAAAAACTGTTTTTT
V gene: TRBV6-5
D gene: -
clone size: few
CDR3 length: 16
J gene: TRBJ1-4

CDR3 protein: CASSLPLGTGGQETQYF
CDR3 DNA: TGCGCCAGCAGCTTGCCCCTCGGGACAGGGGGCCAAGAGACCCAGTACTTC
V gene: TRBV5-1
D gene: TRBD1
clone size: -
CDR3 length: 17
J gene: TRBJ2-5

CDR3 protein: CASSQSAGEVGGYTF
CDR3 DNA: TGCGCCAGCAGCCAATCTGCAGGGGAAGTAGGTGGCTACACCTTC
V gene: TRBV5-1
D gene: -
clone size: few
CDR3 length: 15
J gene: TRBJ1-2